Presented here are 29 T cell receptor beta chains from one specimen sequenced in a study of monozygotic twins with inflammatory bowel disease. TCRdb reprocessed the 5' RACE reads and keeps a single row for each CDR3 protein, giving no DNA. In all, the sample yields approximately 100,000 distinct CDR3 sequences. Sequences were obtained from blood. These receptors all come from a human donor with ulcerative colitis or Crohn's disease, or a healthy co-twin of an affected twin (not recorded which).

The V and J genes are TRBV11-3 and TRBJ2-1. Looked up from germline, CDR1 is SGHNT and CDR2 is YENEEA. The CDR3 length is 13 residues. The CDR3 loop reads CASSSSWNNEQFF.

The chain combines TRBV27 with TRBJ1-2; the D call from TCRdb, TRBD1, cannot be confirmed without DNA. Germline V gene lookup returns CDR1 MNHEY and CDR2 SMNVEV (reference sequence). The CDR3 totals 14 residues. The CDR3 loop is CASSLYGGNYGYTF.

The genes are TRBV3-1 and TRBJ2-2; TCRdb reports TRBD1, a call that lacks DNA to check it against. The CDR3 is made up of 15 amino acids. CDR1 and CDR2 from the germline V gene are LGHDT and YNNKEL (reference sequence). CDR3 protein: CASSQGGAQTGELFF.

The chain couples TRBV6-1 to TRBJ2-7; lacking DNA, the TRBD1 call made by TCRdb goes unchecked. Germline assignment: CDR1 MNHNS and CDR2 SASEGT. CDR3 length: 15 amino acids. The CDR3 sequence: CASSESRAGLTDKYF.

The chain joins TRBV12-3 or TRBV12-4 to TRBJ2-1; TCRdb returns TRBD1, unconfirmable since there is no DNA. There are 12 residues in the CDR3. This CDR3 reads CASSLGGNEQFF.

The chain uses TRBV5-6 and TRBJ1-2; TCRdb outputs TRBD1, but without DNA this stays unchecked. The V gene's germline CDR1 is SGHDT and CDR2 YYEEEE. This CDR3 spans 14 amino acids. CDR3: CASSFWDREYGYTF. The whole variable domain, filled in from reference TRBV5-6 and TRBJ1-2, reads DAGVTQSPTHLIKTRGQQVTLRCSPKSGHDTVSWYQQALGQGPQFIFQYYEEEERQRGNFPDRFSGHQFPNYSSELNVNALLLGDSALYLCASSFWDREYGYTFGSGTRLTVV.

V gene TRBV5-5 combines with J gene TRBJ1-6; TCRdb returns TRBD1, unconfirmable since there is no DNA. Germline V gene sequence: CDR1 SGHKS, CDR2 YYEKEE (reference sequence). There are 15 residues in the CDR3. CDR3 amino acids: CASSSYQGADGSLHF.

The rearrangement joins TRBV7-2 to TRBJ2-3; the TRBD1 assignment by TCRdb is unverifiable without DNA. The CDR3 spans 16 residues. Germline V gene sequence: CDR1 SGHTA, CDR2 FQGNSA. CDR3 region: CASRSRTGEGADTQYF.

The chain links TRBV24-1 to TRBJ2-5; lacking DNA, the TRBD2 call made by TCRdb goes unchecked. The CDR3 contains 13 residues. In germline, CDR1 is KGHDR, CDR2 SFDVKD. The CDR3 sequence is CATSGDLPETQYF.

The rearrangement joins TRBV20-1 to TRBJ2-4; lacking DNA, the TRBD2 call made by TCRdb goes unchecked. CDR1 and CDR2 from the germline V gene are DFQATT and SNEGSKA (reference sequence). This CDR3 spans 15 amino acids. This chain's CDR3 is CSASSSGGAKNIQYF.

The gene calls are TRBV7-2 and TRBJ2-7. Germline loops: CDR1 SGHTA, CDR2 FQGNSA. The CDR3 is 13 amino acids. CDR3 protein: CASSMEDGARKYF.

This rearrangement joins TRBV7-8 to TRBJ1-5. This CDR3 contains 15 residues. Germline CDR1 SGHVS, CDR2 FQNEAQ. CDR3 region: CASSLRRQINQPQHF.

The chain has TRBV9 and TRBJ2-7; TCRdb selects TRBD1, and the lack of DNA leaves this call unchecked. The CDR3 runs to 11 residues. Germline V lookup: CDR1 SGDLS, CDR2 YYNGEE. This CDR3 is CASGTGARQYF.

The chain recombines TRBV6-5 with TRBJ2-3; the TCRdb D gene call, TRBD2, has no DNA to confirm it. The CDR3 is 18 amino acids. Germline V gene data show CDR1 as MNHEY and CDR2 as SVGAGI. The CDR3 sequence: CASSYSGHSRFWGDTQYF.

The rearrangement joins TRBV5-1 to TRBJ2-2; TCRdb names TRBD2, which stays unverified in the absence of DNA. Germline V gene lookup returns CDR1 SGHRS and CDR2 YFSETQ. The CDR3 spans 15 residues. The CDR3 loop reads CASSQGRANTGELFF.

The gene calls are TRBV7-9 and TRBJ2-7; as DNA is missing, the TRBD1 call by TCRdb cannot be tested. In germline, CDR1 is SEHNR, CDR2 FQNEAQ (reference sequence). This CDR3 is built from 13 residues. This chain's CDR3 is CASSPTGWYEQYF.

The chain joins TRBV2 to TRBJ2-1; with no DNA, the TCRdb D assignment of TRBD1 cannot be verified. Germline V gene lookup returns CDR1 SNHLY and CDR2 FYNNEI. This CDR3 is 14 amino acids long. CDR3: CASSESQVNYEQFF.

The chain is built from TRBV27 and TRBJ2-7; TCRdb designates TRBD1, a call that cannot be tested without DNA. The CDR3 is 16 amino acids. Germline CDR1 reads MNHEY; CDR2 reads SMNVEV (reference sequence). CDR3 loop: CASSGTGTDLSYEQYF.

The chain couples TRBV29-1 to TRBJ2-5. Germline CDR1 and CDR2: SQVTM and ANQGSEA. CDR3 length: 11 residues. The chain's CDR3 is CSDGNTPTQYF.

The chain employs TRBV20-1 and TRBJ2-5; the D gene TCRdb calls, TRBD1, cannot be checked with no DNA. Germline CDR1 is DFQATT and CDR2 is SNEGSKA (reference sequence). The CDR3 loop spans 14 amino acids. The CDR3: CSAPWGWVEETQYF.

The V call is TRBV4-3, the J call TRBJ2-5; the TCRdb D gene call, TRBD1, has no DNA to confirm it. CDR3 length: 15 residues. Germline values: CDR1 LGHNA, CDR2 YSLEER. The CDR3 reads CASSRTGRGQETQYF.

The gene calls are TRBV25-1 and TRBJ2-3; the TCRdb call, TRBD1, lacks DNA for checking. The CDR3 length is 16 residues. Germline V gives CDR1 MGHDK, CDR2 SYGVNS. The CDR3: CASSELDRGRTDTQYF.

The chain joins TRBV3-1 to TRBJ2-5. Germline lookup yields CDR1 LGHDT and CDR2 YNNKEL (reference sequence). The CDR3 totals 13 residues. The CDR3 is CASSQDRYGTQYF.

This chain uses TRBV10-3 with TRBJ2-2; TCRdb's D gene call, TRBD2, goes unchecked for lack of DNA. The CDR3 spans 15 residues. Looked up from germline, CDR1 is ENHRY and CDR2 is SYGVKD. The chain's CDR3 is CAISDVVREAGELFF.

The chain combines TRBV27 with TRBJ1-1; TCRdb's D gene call, TRBD1, goes unchecked for lack of DNA. This CDR3 has 15 amino acids. Germline values: CDR1 MNHEY, CDR2 SMNVEV (reference sequence). This CDR3 is CASREHRGPGTEAFF.

J is TRBJ2-7 and V is TRBV6-5; the D gene TCRdb calls, TRBD1, cannot be checked with no DNA. Germline V gives CDR1 MNHEY, CDR2 SVGAGI. The CDR3 length is 15 residues. CDR3 sequence: CASRDSTAPGIEQYF.

The CDR3 is CASSLGRAISYEQYF. The genes are TRBV7-8 and TRBJ2-7; the TCRdb call, TRBD1, lacks DNA for checking. Germline loops: CDR1 SGHVS, CDR2 FQNEAQ. The CDR3 spans 15 residues.

J is TRBJ2-5 and V is TRBV18; the D call from TCRdb, TRBD2, cannot be confirmed without DNA. This CDR3 is built from 15 residues. CDR1 and CDR2 from the germline V gene are KGHSH and LQKENI. CDR3 sequence: CASSPIAGAPQTQYF.

This chain's CDR3 is CASSQVGGVGDTQYF. This chain connects TRBV4-3 to TRBJ2-3; TCRdb's D gene call, TRBD2, goes unchecked for lack of DNA. The CDR3 is 15 residues long. Germline values: CDR1 LGHNA, CDR2 YSLEER.